Shown below are 26 T cell receptor beta chains from a single sample sequenced in a study. TCRdb reanalysed the 5' RACE reads using MiXCR and keeps one entry per CDR3 protein. Found here are roughly 55,000 distinct CDR3 sequences, more than 20% of them singletons; the top ten hold 3.2%. Sequencing input: tumor-infiltrating naive CD4+ T cells sorted from the breast tumor. The subset denotes: naive CD4+ T cells, CD4+CD45RA+CD25-. These receptors all come from a female donor with breast cancer.

This clonotype ranks as medium-sized. This chain joins TRBV6-2 or TRBV6-3 and TRBJ1-1, with no clear D. V lost 6 bases and J 1 base, leaving 9 bases between the germline ends. The CDR3 runs to 13 residues. Germline-derived CDR1 and CDR2 are MNHEY and SVGEGT. The CDR3 bases are TGTGCCAGCAGCGACGTCCCGAACACTGAAGCTTTCTTT. Translating it yields CASSDVPNTEAFF.

This clonotype occurred a few times. J is TRBJ2-3 and V is TRBV24-1; 9 nucleotides align to TRBD1. V shed 7 bases, J shed 4 bases, and the junction held 2 bases outside the gene matches. Germline V lookup: CDR1 KGHDR, CDR2 SFDVKD. The CDR3 spans 13 residues. This CDR3 reads CATRGQGADTQYF. The CDR3 nucleotides read TGTGCCACCAGGGGACAGGGCGCAGATACGCAGTATTTT.

The rearrangement links TRBV5-5 to TRBJ1-5; TRBD1 matches 12 bases. The CDR3 sequence is 17 residues long. The germline CDR1 and CDR2 sequences are SGHKS and YYEKEE (reference sequence). After removal of 4 bases from V and 6 bases from J, the junction contained 11 bases not matched to a gene. The CDR3 DNA is TGTGCCAGCAGCCAGTCCGGGACAGGGGGCCTTCGTCAGCCCCAGCATTTT. Residues: CASSQSGTGGLRQPQHF. The full variable domain, rest sourced from reference TRBV5-5 and TRBJ1-5, is DAGVTQSPTHLIKTRGQQVTLRCSPISGHKSVSWYQQVLGQGPQFIFQYYEKEERGRGNFPDRFSARQFPNYSSELNVNALLLGDSALYLCASSQSGTGGLRQPQHFGDGTRLSIL.

This clonotype turned up a few times. The chain uses TRBV7-2 and TRBJ2-2; the match to TRBD2 covers 8 bases. Germline loops: CDR1 SGHTA, CDR2 FQGNSA. V lost 5 bases to trimming and J lost 1 base; unmatched junction nucleotides: 6. This CDR3 region has 16 residues. DNA for the CDR3: TGTGCCAGCAGCCCGGGAGGGCGGATGAACACCGGGGAGCTGTTTTTT. Residues: CASSPGGRMNTGELFF. The full variable domain, with the rest looked up from reference TRBV7-2 and TRBJ2-2, is GAGVSQSPSNKVTEKGKDVELRCDPISGHTALYWYRQSLGQGLEFLIYFQGNSAPDKSGLPSDRFSAERTGGSVSTLTIQRTQQEDSAVYLCASSPGGRMNTGELFFGEGSRLTVL.

With respect to this clonotype: This sequence may be a read error, since a much larger clone differs from it by one base. The rearrangement joins TRBV5-1 to TRBJ2-5; D is unclear. Germline CDR1 SGHRS, CDR2 YFSETQ. This CDR3 has 14 amino acids. As DNA, the CDR3 is TGCGCCGGCAGCCAAGGAAGGCCAGGAGAGACCCAGTACTTC. Its translation: CAGSQGRPGETQYF.

This clonotype appeared many times. This rearrangement joins TRBV20-1 to TRBJ2-7; 7 bases align to TRBD2. The germline V gene encodes CDR1 DFQATT and CDR2 SNEGSKA (reference sequence). J lost 2 bases, V lost 1 base, and 5 bases had no gene match. The CDR3 runs 14 residues. As DNA, the CDR3 is TGCAGTGCTAGAGCAAGGGACTACCCCTACGAGCAGTACTTC. The encoded protein is CSARARDYPYEQYF.

This clonotype occurred a few times. The chain employs TRBV20-1 and TRBJ2-1, with D perhaps matching TRBD1 (5 bases). Between the trimmed V and J ends, which lost 6 bases and 2 bases, there was a span of 8 bases. CDR1 is DFQATT, CDR2 SNEGSKA, per germline (reference sequence). The CDR3 contains 12 residues. The CDR3 protein is CSADKTYNEQFF. The CDR3, as DNA: TGCAGTGCGGACAAGACCTACAATGAGCAGTTCTTC.

This clonotype was detected ten times or more. The rearrangement uses TRBV7-3 and TRBJ2-1; D tentatively fits TRBD1 or TRBD2 (6 bases each). CDR3 size: 18 residues. V was clipped by 1 base and J by 4 bases, with 20 bases between them. Germline V lookup: CDR1 SGHTA, CDR2 FQGTGA. The CDR3 coding sequence is TGTGCCAGCAGCTTAAGACAGGCTGGGGGACTCTCATACAATGAGCAGTTCTTC. Encoded protein: CASSLRQAGGLSYNEQFF.

V is TRBV5-6 and J is TRBJ1-1, with 8 bases aligning to TRBD1. CDR3 length: 15 amino acids. The trim removed 3 bases at V and 4 bases at J, leaving 8 bases unmatched. Looked up from germline, CDR1 is SGHDT and CDR2 is YYEEEE. The CDR3 region has the DNA TGTGCCAGCAGCTCTCAGGGGGCGGGATTCACTGAAGCTTTCTTT. Its translation: CASSSQGAGFTEAFF.

The chain joins TRBV7-2 to TRBJ2-7; a weak D match, TRBD2 (6 bases). The V and J ends lost 5 bases and 3 bases respectively, with 14 bases between them. Per germline, CDR1 SGHTA and CDR2 FQGNSA. The CDR3 spans 14 residues. CDR3 region: CASSGPEGVYEQYF. The DNA for the CDR3 is TGTGCCAGCAGCGGCCCGGAGGGTGTCTACGAGCAGTACTTC.

There are a few counts of this clonotype. This chain joins TRBV5-1 and TRBJ2-3, with D tentatively TRBD1 (5 bases). CDR3 size: 14 residues. Trimming cost V 2 bases and J 0 bases, with 7 bases left between them. Germline V gene sequence: CDR1 SGHRS, CDR2 YFSETQ. CDR3 loop: CASSLAGSTDTQYF. The CDR3 DNA follows: TGCGCCAGCAGCTTAGCAGGGAGCACAGATACGCAGTATTTT. The variable domain in full, completed from reference TRBV5-1 and TRBJ2-3, reads KAGVTQTPRYLIKTRGQQVTLSCSPISGHRSVSWYQQTPGQGLQFLFEYFSETQRNKGNFPGRFSGRQFSNSRSEMNVSTLELGDSALYLCASSLAGSTDTQYFGPGTRLTVL.

On this clonotype itself: This may arise from a read error, as a much more abundant clone is one base away. The chain has TRBV7-4 and TRBJ1-5; D not resolved. Germline values: CDR1 SGHVT, CDR2 SQSDAQ. The CDR3 loop spans 8 amino acids. The CDR3: CSKQPQHF. The CDR3, as DNA: TGTAGCAAGCAGCCCCAGCATTTT.

The sample holds many counts of this clonotype. This chain uses TRBV6-5 with TRBJ1-2, with unresolved D. Looked up from germline, CDR1 is MNHEY and CDR2 is SVGAGI. CDR3 length: 13 residues. V was trimmed by 1 base and J by 4 bases, leaving 7 bases between them. This CDR3 reads CASSYYVGYGYTF. The DNA for the CDR3 is TGTGCCAGCAGTTACTATGTTGGCTATGGCTACACCTTC.

The chain is built from TRBV4-2 and TRBJ1-2; 9 bases line up with TRBD1. Per germline, CDR1 LGHNA and CDR2 YNFKEQ. Losses at the gene ends were 0 bases for V and 9 bases for J; bases not matched to a gene: 5. CDR3 length: 14 residues. The CDR3 loop reads CASSQEGQGRSYTF. In DNA form, the CDR3 reads TGTGCCAGCAGCCAAGAAGGACAGGGGAGGAGCTACACCTTC.

Ten or more counts support this clonotype. This rearrangement joins TRBV15 to TRBJ1-1; D uncertain. This CDR3 is 13 amino acids long. Looked up from germline, CDR1 is LNHNV and CDR2 is YYDKDF (reference sequence). V was pared by 5 bases and J by 3 bases, with 10 bases between. Here the CDR3 DNA reads TGTGCCACCAGCTTTAGTCGGGACACTGAAGCTTTCTTT. It specifies CATSFSRDTEAFF.

This clonotype was seen more than once but under ten times. J is TRBJ2-2 and V is TRBV4-1, with 7 bases lining up with TRBD2. Germline assignment: CDR1 MGHRA and CDR2 YSYEKL. V shed 1 base and J 9 bases; nucleotides not matched to a gene: 14. The CDR3 is 17 amino acids. Here the CDR3 reads CASSQGGGRRLLRELFF. CDR3 coding DNA: TGCGCCAGCAGCCAAGGGGGCGGGAGACGGCTCTTAAGGGAGCTGTTTTTT.

In this sample, this clonotype turned up a few times. This chain uses TRBV5-1 with TRBJ1-1; D is undetermined. Looked up from germline, CDR1 is SGHRS and CDR2 is YFSETQ. Deletions cut 7 bases from V and 2 bases from J, with 15 bases between. The CDR3 length is 14 residues. The CDR3 here is CASRKVDGNTEAFF. The CDR3 bases are TGCGCCAGCCGGAAAGTCGACGGTAACACTGAAGCTTTCTTT.

The chain couples TRBV20-1 to TRBJ2-2; maybe TRBD1 (6 bases). The CDR3 runs 18 residues. V lost 0 bases and J 1 base, leaving 18 bases between the germline ends. The germline gives CDR1 DFQATT, CDR2 SNEGSKA (reference sequence). CDR3 nucleotide sequence: TGCAGTGCTAGAGACCTAAAAACCGGGACATTGAACACCGGGGAGCTGTTTTTT. Its protein is CSARDLKTGTLNTGELFF.

This clonotype was observed at least ten times. The CDR3 nucleotides read TGCGCCAGCAGCTTGGGCCCGACCTACGAGCAGTACTTC. Its protein product is CASSLGPTYEQYF. This chain links TRBV5-1 with TRBJ2-7; D is undetermined. The length of the CDR3 is 13 residues. Looked up from germline, CDR1 is SGHRS and CDR2 is YFSETQ. V was shortened by 0 bases and J by 2 bases, with 6 bases between the two germline ends.

In this sample, this clonotype turned up once. The CDR3 bases are TGTGCCAGCAGTCACCAGGGGACTGGGGCCAACGTCCTGACTTTC. It translates to CASSHQGTGANVLTF. The rearrangement uses TRBV12-3 or TRBV12-4 and TRBJ2-6; perhaps TRBD1 as D (6 bases). Trimming left V 5 bases short and J 2 bases short, with 10 bases between. The CDR3 consists of 15 residues.

As to this clonotype: The germline gene is not matched at one end of the junction; a read error may be the cause. The chain uses TRBV12-3 or TRBV12-4 and TRBJ1-5; D ambiguous. CDR3 length equals 13 residues. This CDR3 is CASSQGAHQPHHF. The CDR3 bases are TGTGCCAGCAGTCAAGGCGCTCATCAGCCCCATCATTTT.

The chain couples TRBV12-5 to TRBJ2-2, with a tentative D call TRBD2 (6 bases). Germline V lookup: CDR1 LGHNT, CDR2 FRNRAP. Trimming shortened V by 4 bases and J by 5 bases, and 20 bases separated the two germline ends. The CDR3 has 17 residues. CDR3 DNA sequence: TGTGCTAGTGGTTCGATGGACTATTCCGAACATACCGGGGAGCTGTTTTTT. Encoded protein: CASGSMDYSEHTGELFF.

This clonotype showed up just a few times. This sequence joins TRBV28 and TRBJ1-1, with D possibly matching TRBD1 (6 bases). V dropped 4 bases and J dropped 5 bases, with 23 bases sitting between them. From germline, CDR1 is MDHEN and CDR2 SYDVKM. This CDR3 is 17 amino acids long. As DNA, the CDR3 is TGTGCCAGCAGTTCAATGTCTACAGGGAGGTCGAGGACTGAAGCTTTCTTT. Encoded protein: CASSSMSTGRSRTEAFF.

The V and J genes are TRBV7-9 and TRBJ2-2; D gene unclear. Trimming took 5 bases from V and 4 from J, leaving 14 bases between them. The CDR3 is 15 amino acids. The V gene's germline CDR1 is SEHNR and CDR2 FQNEAQ (reference sequence). The CDR3 protein is CASSPFRLTTGELFF. The CDR3 nucleotides are TGTGCCAGCAGCCCATTCCGCCTGACCACCGGGGAGCTGTTTTTT.

The chain recombines TRBV5-1 with TRBJ1-1; no clear D gene. The CDR3 is made up of 16 amino acids. The V and J ends lost 1 base and 0 bases respectively, with 13 bases between them. Germline CDR1 reads SGHRS; CDR2 reads YFSETQ. CDR3 region: CASSLMRAGMNTEAFF. The CDR3 region has the DNA TGCGCCAGCAGCTTGATGAGGGCTGGAATGAACACTGAAGCTTTCTTT. The variable domain in full, completed from reference TRBV5-1 and TRBJ1-1, reads KAGVTQTPRYLIKTRGQQVTLSCSPISGHRSVSWYQQTPGQGLQFLFEYFSETQRNKGNFPGRFSGRQFSNSRSEMNVSTLELGDSALYLCASSLMRAGMNTEAFFGQGTRLTVV.

The V and J genes are TRBV11-2 and TRBJ2-3, with TRBD2 matching over 8 bases. This CDR3 spans 15 amino acids. The germline gives CDR1 SGHAT, CDR2 FQNNGV. V shed 4 bases and J 5 bases; nucleotides not matched to a gene: 8. The CDR3 spells CASSSLAGSIDTQYF. The CDR3 DNA reads TGTGCCAGCAGCTCGTTAGCGGGATCCATAGATACGCAGTATTTT.